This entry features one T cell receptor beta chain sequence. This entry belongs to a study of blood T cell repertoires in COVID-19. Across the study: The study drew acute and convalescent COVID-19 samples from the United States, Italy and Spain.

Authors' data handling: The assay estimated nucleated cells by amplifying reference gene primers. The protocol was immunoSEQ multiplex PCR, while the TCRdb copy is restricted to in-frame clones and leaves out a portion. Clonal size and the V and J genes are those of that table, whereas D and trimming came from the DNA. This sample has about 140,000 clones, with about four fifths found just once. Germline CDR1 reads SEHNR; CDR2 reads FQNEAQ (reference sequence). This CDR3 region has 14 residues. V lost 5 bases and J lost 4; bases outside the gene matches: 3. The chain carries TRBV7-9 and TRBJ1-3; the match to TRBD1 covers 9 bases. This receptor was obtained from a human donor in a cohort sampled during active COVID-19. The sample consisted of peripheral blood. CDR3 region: CASSRQGGGNTIYF. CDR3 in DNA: TGTGCCAGCAGCCGACAGGGGGGAGGAAACACCATATATTTT.